This TCR beta chain was captured by sequencing in a study of blood T cell repertoires in COVID-19. TCRdb keeps only in-frame clones here, not all; method: immunoSEQ multiplex PCR. Among about 250,000 clones listed, about four fifths were seen once. The source material was peripheral blood. This clonotype was sampled from a man older than 75 with acute or convalescent COVID-19.

CDR3 sequence: CASSARQGGGQPQHF. The DNA of the CDR3 is TGTGCCAGCAGCGCCAGACAGGGCGGAGGGCAGCCCCAGCATTTT. The rearrangement links TRBV7-2 to TRBJ1-5; 7 bases line up with TRBD1. The CDR3 has 15 residues. Germline V gene data show CDR1 as SGHTA and CDR2 as FQGNSA. V shed 5 bases, J shed 7 bases, and the junction held 11 bases outside the gene matches.